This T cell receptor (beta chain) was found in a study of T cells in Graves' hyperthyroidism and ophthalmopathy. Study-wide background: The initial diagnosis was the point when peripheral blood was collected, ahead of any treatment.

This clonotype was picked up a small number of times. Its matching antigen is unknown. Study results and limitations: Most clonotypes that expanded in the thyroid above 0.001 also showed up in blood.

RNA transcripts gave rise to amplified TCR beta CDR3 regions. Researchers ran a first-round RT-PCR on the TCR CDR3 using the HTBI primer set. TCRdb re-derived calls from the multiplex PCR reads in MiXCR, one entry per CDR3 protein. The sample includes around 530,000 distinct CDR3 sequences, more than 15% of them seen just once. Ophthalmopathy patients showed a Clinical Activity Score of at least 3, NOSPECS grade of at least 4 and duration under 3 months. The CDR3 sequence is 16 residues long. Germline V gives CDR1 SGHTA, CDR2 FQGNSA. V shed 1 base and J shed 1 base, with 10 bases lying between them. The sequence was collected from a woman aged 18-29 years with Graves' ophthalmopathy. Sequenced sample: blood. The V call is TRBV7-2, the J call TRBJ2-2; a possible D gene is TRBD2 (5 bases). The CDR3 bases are TGTGCCAGCAGCTTAGTAAGGGAGCTGAACACCGGGGAGCTGTTTTTT. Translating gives CASSLVRELNTGELFF.